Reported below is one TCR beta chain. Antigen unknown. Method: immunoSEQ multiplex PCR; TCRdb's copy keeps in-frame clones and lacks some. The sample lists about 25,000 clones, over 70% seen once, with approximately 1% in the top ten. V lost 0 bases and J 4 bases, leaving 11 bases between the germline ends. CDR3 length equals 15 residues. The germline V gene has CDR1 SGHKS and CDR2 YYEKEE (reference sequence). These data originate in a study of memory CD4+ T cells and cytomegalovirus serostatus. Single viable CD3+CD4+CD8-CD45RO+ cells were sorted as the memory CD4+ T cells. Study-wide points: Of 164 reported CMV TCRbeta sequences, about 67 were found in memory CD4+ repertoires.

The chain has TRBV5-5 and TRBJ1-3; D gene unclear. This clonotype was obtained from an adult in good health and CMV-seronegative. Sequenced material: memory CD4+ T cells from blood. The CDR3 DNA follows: TGTGCCAGCAGCTTGGGACCCGATTCGGGAAACACCATATATTTT. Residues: CASSLGPDSGNTIYF.